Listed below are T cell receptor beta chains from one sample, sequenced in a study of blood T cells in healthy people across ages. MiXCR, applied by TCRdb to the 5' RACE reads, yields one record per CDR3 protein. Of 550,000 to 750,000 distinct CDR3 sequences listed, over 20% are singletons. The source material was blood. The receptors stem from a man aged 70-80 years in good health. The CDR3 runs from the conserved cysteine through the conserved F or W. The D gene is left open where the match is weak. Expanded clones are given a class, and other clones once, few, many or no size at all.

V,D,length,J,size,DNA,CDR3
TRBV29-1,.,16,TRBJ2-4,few,TGCAGCGCCGGCTTGACGGCAGGGGGGGCCAAAAACATTCAGTACTTC,CSAGLTAGGAKNIQYF
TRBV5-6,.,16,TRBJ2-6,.,TGTGCCAGCAGCTTGGTATCCAAGCCTGGGGCCAACGTCCTGACTTTC,CASSLVSKPGANVLTF
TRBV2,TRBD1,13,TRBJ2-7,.,TGTGCCAGCAACGAGGACAGGGGTTACGGGCAGTACTTC,CASNEDRGYGQYF
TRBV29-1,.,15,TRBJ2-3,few,TGCAGCGTTGAGGGGTGGACAAAGAGCACAGATACGCAGTATTTT,CSVEGWTKSTDTQYF
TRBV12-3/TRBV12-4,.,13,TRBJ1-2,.,TGTGCCAGCAGTTTTGCGGAAAACTATGGCTACACCTTC,CASSFAENYGYTF
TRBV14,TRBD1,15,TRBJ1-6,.,TGTGCCAGCAGCCTAAGGACAGGGGGCTTGTCACCCCTCCACTTT,CASSLRTGGLSPLHF
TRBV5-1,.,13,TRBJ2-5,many,TGCGCCAGCAGCTTGATGGACCGAGAGACCCAGTACTTC,CASSLMDRETQYF
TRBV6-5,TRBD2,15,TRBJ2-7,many,TGTGCCAGCAGCCCACCGGCTAGCGGGAGCTACGAGCAGTACTTC,CASSPPASGSYEQYF
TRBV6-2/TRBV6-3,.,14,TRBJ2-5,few,TGTGCCAGCAGAACCGCTAACCTCGGAGAGACCCAGTACTTC,CASRTANLGETQYF
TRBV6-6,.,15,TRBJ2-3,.,TGTGCCAGCAGTTACAGGCTAGTGAACACAGATACGCAGTATTTT,CASSYRLVNTDTQYF
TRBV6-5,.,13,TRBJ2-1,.,TGTGCCAGCAGTACCCAGGGGTACAATGAGCAGTTCTTC,CASSTQGYNEQFF
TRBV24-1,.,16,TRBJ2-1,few,TGTGCCACCAGTGACGAGGGGAGGGACATATACAATGAGCAGTTCTTC,CATSDEGRDIYNEQFF
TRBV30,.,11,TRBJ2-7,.,TGTGCCCGGAGCGAAAACTACGAGCAGTACTTC,CARSENYEQYF
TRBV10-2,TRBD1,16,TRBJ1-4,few,TGCGCCAGCAGTGAGCCCCGTGGACAGGCTAATGAAAAACTGTTTTTT,CASSEPRGQANEKLFF